The source of this T cell receptor (beta chain) is a study of cytomegalovirus exposure and HLA in healthy donors. The PCR was carried out with 60 Vbeta primers and 13 Jbeta primers. TCRdb's table, derived via immunoSEQ multiplex PCR, lists solely in-frame clones and lacks some. The profile shows roughly 150,000 clones, around 80% of them singletons. The sequence derives from a man aged 25-45 years in good health. The sequenced material came from PBMCs.

The CDR3 loop is CASKYYRSSGNTIYF. CDR3 in DNA: TGTGCCAGCAAATATTACAGGTCCTCTGGAAACACCATATATTTT. V gene TRBV28 combines with J gene TRBJ1-3, with a possible D match to TRBD1 (5 bases). The CDR3 has 15 amino acids. Germline V CDR1 and CDR2: MDHEN, SYDVKM. The germline V and J ends were trimmed by 7 bases and 0 bases, with 13 bases remaining between them.